A selection of T cell receptor beta chains follows, all from one sample in a study of cytotoxic CD8 clonotypes in ibrutinib-treated CLL. Profiled with immunoSEQ multiplex PCR; TCRdb holds only in-frame clones, not every one. The repertoire has 150,000 or so clones, 76% of them found once; the top ten carry 4.5% to 6.5%. Source: PBMCs, taken after 24 months of ibrutinib treatment. Receptors were obtained from a human donor with chronic lymphocytic leukemia. CDR3s include the opening cysteine and the closing phenylalanine or tryptophan. The D gene is left open where the match is weak. Clone size, where shown, is once, few, many, or a class for clones that have expanded.

CDR3nt: TGTGCCAGCAGGCCCGACCCAGGGAACACTGAAGCTTTCTTT; CDR3aa: CASRPDPGNTEAFF; abundance: once; v_gene: TRBV6-5; j_gene: TRBJ1-1; d_gene: .; len: 14
CDR3nt: TGTGCCAGCAGCTCCCATTGGGGGCAGCCCCAGCATTTT; CDR3aa: CASSSHWGQPQHF; abundance: .; v_gene: TRBV4-2; j_gene: TRBJ1-5; d_gene: .; len: 13
CDR3nt: TGTGCCAGCAGTTCCCGGACAGTGCAGTACTTC; CDR3aa: CASSSRTVQYF; abundance: .; v_gene: TRBV28; j_gene: TRBJ2-7; d_gene: .; len: 11
CDR3nt: TGTGCCAGCAGCTTAGTTACCACCGGGGAGCTGTTTTTT; CDR3aa: CASSLVTTGELFF; abundance: few; v_gene: TRBV7-9; j_gene: TRBJ2-2; d_gene: .; len: 13
CDR3nt: TGTGCCAGCTCATCGGACAGCTACACTGAAGCTTTCTTT; CDR3aa: CASSSDSYTEAFF; abundance: once; v_gene: TRBV18; j_gene: TRBJ1-1; d_gene: .; len: 13
CDR3nt: TGTGCCAGCAGCCACTACTCGGATACGCAGTATTTT; CDR3aa: CASSHYSDTQYF; abundance: .; v_gene: TRBV7-6; j_gene: TRBJ2-3; d_gene: .; len: 12
CDR3nt: TGTGCCAGCAGCGTAGCGGGGAACACTGAAGCTTTCTTT; CDR3aa: CASSVAGNTEAFF; abundance: .; v_gene: TRBV9; j_gene: TRBJ1-1; d_gene: .; len: 13
CDR3nt: TGTGCCAGCAGCGCCCAAGAGACCCAGTACTTC; CDR3aa: CASSAQETQYF; abundance: .; v_gene: TRBV7-8; j_gene: TRBJ2-5; d_gene: .; len: 11
CDR3nt: TGTGCCAGCAGTTATTTACAGGGAGTTAATGAAAAACTGTTTTTT; CDR3aa: CASSYLQGVNEKLFF; abundance: .; v_gene: TRBV6-5; j_gene: TRBJ1-4; d_gene: .; len: 15
CDR3nt: TGTGCCAGCAGTTTAGGGGGACGGCTGTACGAGCAGTACTTC; CDR3aa: CASSLGGRLYEQYF; abundance: .; v_gene: TRBV28; j_gene: TRBJ2-7; d_gene: .; len: 14
CDR3nt: TGTGCCAGTAGCTTTGCTAGCGGGGGTGGGGATACGCAGTATTTT; CDR3aa: CASSFASGGGDTQYF; abundance: .; v_gene: TRBV19; j_gene: TRBJ2-3; d_gene: TRBD2; len: 15
CDR3nt: TGTGCCAGCAGTTTATGGCCCCCGGGGTGGGCCAACGTCCTGACTTTC; CDR3aa: CASSLWPPGWANVLTF; abundance: .; v_gene: TRBV27; j_gene: TRBJ2-6; d_gene: .; len: 16
CDR3nt: TGTGCCAGCAGTTTGGTCCGGTCGAAAGGGACTGGGGCCAACGTCCTGACTTTC; CDR3aa: CASSLVRSKGTGANVLTF; abundance: .; v_gene: TRBV28; j_gene: TRBJ2-6; d_gene: .; len: 18
CDR3nt: TGTGCCTGGAGTGTCGGGGTCAACTCTGGAAACACCATATATTTT; CDR3aa: CAWSVGVNSGNTIYF; abundance: many; v_gene: TRBV30; j_gene: TRBJ1-3; d_gene: .; len: 15
CDR3nt: TGTGCCATCGCTGGACTAGCGGGAGGTTCGAACACCGGGGAGCTGTTTTTT; CDR3aa: CAIAGLAGGSNTGELFF; abundance: .; v_gene: TRBV10-3; j_gene: TRBJ2-2; d_gene: TRBD2; len: 17
CDR3nt: TGCGCCAGCAGCTTGGACCCTGACACCGGGGAGCTGTTTTTT; CDR3aa: CASSLDPDTGELFF; abundance: .; v_gene: TRBV5-1; j_gene: TRBJ2-2; d_gene: .; len: 14
CDR3nt: TGTGCCAGCAGCGGCGGACAGAATCCTAACTATGGCTACACCTTC; CDR3aa: CASSGGQNPNYGYTF; abundance: many; v_gene: TRBV5-6; j_gene: TRBJ1-2; d_gene: .; len: 15
CDR3nt: TGCGCCAGCACCACCATTAGGGGCGCAAACACTGAAGCTTTCTTT; CDR3aa: CASTTIRGANTEAFF; abundance: .; v_gene: TRBV5-1; j_gene: TRBJ1-1; d_gene: .; len: 15
CDR3nt: TGTGCCAGTAGTGCCCGGATCACAGATACGCAGTATTTT; CDR3aa: CASSARITDTQYF; abundance: .; v_gene: TRBV19; j_gene: TRBJ2-3; d_gene: .; len: 13
CDR3nt: TGTGCCATCAGGCCCTCCCTGGGGGGCGAGCAGTACTTC; CDR3aa: CAIRPSLGGEQYF; abundance: .; v_gene: TRBV10-3; j_gene: TRBJ2-7; d_gene: .; len: 13
CDR3nt: TGCGCCAGCAGCCAAGGCGCCGGGGGCAGCAGTTCACCCCTCCACTTT; CDR3aa: CASSQGAGGSSSPLHF; abundance: few; v_gene: TRBV4-3; j_gene: TRBJ1-6; d_gene: .; len: 16
CDR3nt: TGTGCCAGCAGCATAACAGGGACTCATGAAGCTTTCTTT; CDR3aa: CASSITGTHEAFF; abundance: .; v_gene: TRBV7-3; j_gene: TRBJ1-1; d_gene: .; len: 13
CDR3nt: TGTGCCTGGAGTTCGGGACAGGGAAACGGCTACACCTTC; CDR3aa: CAWSSGQGNGYTF; abundance: .; v_gene: TRBV30; j_gene: TRBJ1-2; d_gene: TRBD1; len: 13
CDR3nt: TGTGCCAGCAGTATAGGGGAGAACACTGAAGCTTTCTTT; CDR3aa: CASSIGENTEAFF; abundance: .; v_gene: TRBV2; j_gene: TRBJ1-1; d_gene: .; len: 13
CDR3nt: TGTGCCACCCAGGACAGGCCCGCTACCTATGGCTACACCTTC; CDR3aa: CATQDRPATYGYTF; abundance: .; v_gene: TRBV6-6; j_gene: TRBJ1-2; d_gene: TRBD1; len: 14
CDR3nt: TGTGCCAGCAGCCCCGGTGGTTGGGACAGGGGCACCGGGGAGCTGTTTTTT; CDR3aa: CASSPGGWDRGTGELFF; abundance: .; v_gene: TRBV11-2; j_gene: TRBJ2-2; d_gene: TRBD1; len: 17
CDR3nt: TGCGCCAGCACCCAGCGGGGATCCTATGGCTACACCTTC; CDR3aa: CASTQRGSYGYTF; abundance: .; v_gene: TRBV5-1; j_gene: TRBJ1-2; d_gene: .; len: 13
CDR3nt: TGTGCCAGTAGGAGGCCAGGGCAGGACTATGGCTACACCTTC; CDR3aa: CASRRPGQDYGYTF; abundance: .; v_gene: TRBV19; j_gene: TRBJ1-2; d_gene: .; len: 14
CDR3nt: TGCGCCAGCAGCCCCGGGGTAGCGGGGGGCCCGCAGTTCTTC; CDR3aa: CASSPGVAGGPQFF; abundance: few; v_gene: TRBV5-1; j_gene: TRBJ2-1; d_gene: TRBD2; len: 14
CDR3nt: TGTGCCAGCAGCCCACAGACAGGGCCCCAAGAGACCCAGTACTTC; CDR3aa: CASSPQTGPQETQYF; abundance: .; v_gene: TRBV7-3; j_gene: TRBJ2-5; d_gene: TRBD1; len: 15
CDR3nt: TGTGCCAGCAGCCCCTGGGGCAGGACCCGGAGGGTTCTGTTTTTT; CDR3aa: CASSPWGRTRRVLFF; abundance: once; v_gene: TRBV7-6; j_gene: TRBJ2-2; d_gene: .; len: 15
CDR3nt: TGTGCCAGCAGGGGGACAGGGAGCGATACGCAGTATTTT; CDR3aa: CASRGTGSDTQYF; abundance: .; v_gene: TRBV2; j_gene: TRBJ2-3; d_gene: TRBD1; len: 13
CDR3nt: TGCAGTGCTAGAGGGCAGGGTGAAGCTTTCTTT; CDR3aa: CSARGQGEAFF; abundance: .; v_gene: TRBV20-1; j_gene: TRBJ1-1; d_gene: .; len: 11
CDR3nt: TGTGCCAGCAGCTTAGCGGGCGTTCGCTCTGGAAACACCATATATTTT; CDR3aa: CASSLAGVRSGNTIYF; abundance: .; v_gene: TRBV7-8; j_gene: TRBJ1-3; d_gene: .; len: 16
CDR3nt: TGCGCCAGCAGCCCTGGGGCGGGGCGCCCTAACTATGGCTACACCTTC; CDR3aa: CASSPGAGRPNYGYTF; abundance: .; v_gene: TRBV5-1; j_gene: TRBJ1-2; d_gene: .; len: 16
CDR3nt: TGTGCCAGCAGCCTGGATCAGTTTCACACGGATACGCAGTATTTT; CDR3aa: CASSLDQFHTDTQYF; abundance: few; v_gene: TRBV5-4; j_gene: TRBJ2-3; d_gene: .; len: 15
CDR3nt: TGTGCCAGCAGCTTAGAGGGGGACGGCACAAAACTGTTTTTT; CDR3aa: CASSLEGDGTKLFF; abundance: .; v_gene: TRBV7-9; j_gene: TRBJ1-4; d_gene: .; len: 14
CDR3nt: TGTGCCAGCAGCTTAGTCCTAGCGGGGGGGGGCACAGATACGCAGTATTTT; CDR3aa: CASSLVLAGGGTDTQYF; abundance: once; v_gene: TRBV7-2; j_gene: TRBJ2-3; d_gene: TRBD2; len: 17
CDR3nt: TGCGCCAGCAGCCCCGGACTAGCGGGGCCGTACGTGGAGCAGTTCTTC; CDR3aa: CASSPGLAGPYVEQFF; abundance: .; v_gene: TRBV5-1; j_gene: TRBJ2-1; d_gene: TRBD2; len: 16
CDR3nt: TGTGCCTGGAGCGAGACAGGGTTCGAAAAACTGTTTTTT; CDR3aa: CAWSETGFEKLFF; abundance: .; v_gene: TRBV30; j_gene: TRBJ1-4; d_gene: TRBD1; len: 13
CDR3nt: TGTGCCAGCAGTTACTCTCCACGGGGAAGCTCCTACGAGCAGTACTTC; CDR3aa: CASSYSPRGSSYEQYF; abundance: .; v_gene: TRBV6-5; j_gene: TRBJ2-7; d_gene: .; len: 16
CDR3nt: TGTGCCAGCAGTGCGGGACGCTCCCGGGGGAATGAGCAGTTCTTC; CDR3aa: CASSAGRSRGNEQFF; abundance: .; v_gene: TRBV27; j_gene: TRBJ2-1; d_gene: .; len: 15
CDR3nt: TGTGCCAGCTCACCCGAACGGACAGGGATTGGCTACACCTTC; CDR3aa: CASSPERTGIGYTF; abundance: .; v_gene: TRBV18; j_gene: TRBJ1-2; d_gene: TRBD1; len: 14
CDR3nt: TGTGCCAGCAGCGTAGGGGGGGGAGCTACCTACGAGCAGTACTTC; CDR3aa: CASSVGGGATYEQYF; abundance: .; v_gene: TRBV9; j_gene: TRBJ2-7; d_gene: TRBD2; len: 15
CDR3nt: TGCAGCGTTGCGGCCCCGGCGCCAGACCAGACTATTTGGATCTGGACCCAGTACTTC; CDR3aa: CSVAAPAPDQTIWIWTQYF; abundance: .; v_gene: TRBV29-1; j_gene: TRBJ2-5; d_gene: .; len: 19
CDR3nt: TGTGCCAGCAGCCCCAGTGTTCGGGGGACGAACACTGAAGCTTTCTTT; CDR3aa: CASSPSVRGTNTEAFF; abundance: .; v_gene: TRBV5-4; j_gene: TRBJ1-1; d_gene: .; len: 16
CDR3nt: TGTGCCAGCAGTTTAGTCTCTAGCAAGTTCTTC; CDR3aa: CASSLVSSKFF; abundance: .; v_gene: TRBV28; j_gene: TRBJ2-1; d_gene: .; len: 11
CDR3nt: TGTGCCAGCAGCGTAGGGACTAGCGCCGGCTCCTACGAGCAGTACTTC; CDR3aa: CASSVGTSAGSYEQYF; abundance: .; v_gene: TRBV9; j_gene: TRBJ2-7; d_gene: TRBD2; len: 16
CDR3nt: TGTGCCAGCAGGCCGGGGTTTACCTACGAGCAGTACTTC; CDR3aa: CASRPGFTYEQYF; abundance: .; v_gene: TRBV6-5; j_gene: TRBJ2-7; d_gene: .; len: 13
CDR3nt: TGTGCCAGCAGCTTAGATCAGGGGCCTTATCAGCCCCAGCATTTT; CDR3aa: CASSLDQGPYQPQHF; abundance: once; v_gene: TRBV11-2; j_gene: TRBJ1-5; d_gene: .; len: 15